In this sample, the clone carrying this T cell receptor (beta chain) turned up many times. Antigen specificity is unknown. These data originate in a study of neurological immune-mediated disorders. Notes on the study in general: The multiple sclerosis repertoire cluster was associated with no clinical or MRI feature.

The cDNA was generated by 5'RACE with 10-nucleotide random UMIs. TCRdb fed the 5' RACE reads into MiXCR, producing one record per CDR3 protein. Among 50,000 to 65,000 distinct CDR3 sequences listed, more than 4% were seen once. This CDR3 has 13 amino acids. The V end lost 1 base, the J end lost 4 bases, and 8 bases lay between the germline ends. Per germline, CDR1 SGHDT and CDR2 YYEEEE. The chain is built from TRBV5-6 and TRBJ2-5; D call uncertain. The clonotype originates from a woman between 45 and 65 years old with multiple sclerosis. The sample taken for sequencing was PBMCs. Here the CDR3 reads CASSLPSGETQYF. DNA of the CDR3: TGTGCCAGCAGCTTGCCCTCCGGAGAGACCCAGTACTTC.